This record concerns one TCR beta chain sequence. Its antigen is currently unknown. This sample is drawn from a study of shared clonotypes between healthy human individuals. Whole-study context: Aged between 18 and 49, the donors were a couple of women and three men.

The study, taken as a whole, reports: The sharing of approximately 5.1% of naive CD4 clonotypes was seen across a handful of donors. Clonotypes shared by all four sorted-subset donors had higher generation probabilities than non-shared clonotypes.

Germline V gives CDR1 LNHNV, CDR2 YYDKDF (reference sequence). The CDR3 contains 17 residues. V gave up 0 bases and J gave up 3 bases, with 15 bases separating them. It was at deep level that the assay was run. Sequenced by immunoSEQ multiplex PCR; TCRdb stores in-frame clones only, minus some. The sample has about 2 million clones; about 95% are singletons. CD8 cells regarded as naive lacked CD45RO, were positively chosen for CCR7, and omitted terminally differentiated effector memory CD45RA+ cells. Sequencing was done on a sample of naive CD8+ T cells sorted from blood. This TCR was recovered from a man aged 18 to 30 in good health. The V call is TRBV15, the J call TRBJ2-1; D not resolved. DNA for the CDR3: TGTGCCACCAGCAGAGATAGGGCTGCCGCAGACTACAATGAGCAGTTCTTC. As protein: CATSRDRAAADYNEQFF.